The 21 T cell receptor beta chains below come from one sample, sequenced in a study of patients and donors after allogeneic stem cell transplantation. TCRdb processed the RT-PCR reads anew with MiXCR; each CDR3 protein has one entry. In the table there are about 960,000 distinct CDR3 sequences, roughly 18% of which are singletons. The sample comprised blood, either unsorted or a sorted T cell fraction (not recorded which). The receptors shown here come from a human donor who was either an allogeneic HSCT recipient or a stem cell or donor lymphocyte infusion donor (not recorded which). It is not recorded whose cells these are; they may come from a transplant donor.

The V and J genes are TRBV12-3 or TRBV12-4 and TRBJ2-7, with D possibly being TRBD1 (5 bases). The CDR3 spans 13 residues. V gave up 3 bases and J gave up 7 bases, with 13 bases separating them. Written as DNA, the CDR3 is TGTGCCAGCAGTTTTAGGGGCCGAGAAGAGCAGTACTTC. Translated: CASSFRGREEQYF.

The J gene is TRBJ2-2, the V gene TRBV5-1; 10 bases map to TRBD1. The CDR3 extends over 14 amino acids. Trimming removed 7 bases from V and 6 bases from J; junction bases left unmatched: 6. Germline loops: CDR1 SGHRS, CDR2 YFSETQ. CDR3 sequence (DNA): TGCGCCAGCGCCGGGACAGGGGTCCCCGGGGAGCTGTTTTTT. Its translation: CASAGTGVPGELFF.

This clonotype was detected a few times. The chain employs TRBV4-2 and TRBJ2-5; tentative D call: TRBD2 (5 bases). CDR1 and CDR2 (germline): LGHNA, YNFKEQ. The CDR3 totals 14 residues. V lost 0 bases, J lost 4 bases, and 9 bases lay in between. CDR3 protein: CASSQEAGPETQYF. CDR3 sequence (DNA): TGTGCCAGCAGCCAAGAGGCGGGTCCAGAGACCCAGTACTTC.

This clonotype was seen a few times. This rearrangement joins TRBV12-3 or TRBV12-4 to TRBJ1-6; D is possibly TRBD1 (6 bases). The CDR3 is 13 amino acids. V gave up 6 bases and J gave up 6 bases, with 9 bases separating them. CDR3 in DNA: TGTGCCAGCAGGAAACAGGGTAATTCACCCCTCCACTTT. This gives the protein CASRKQGNSPLHF.

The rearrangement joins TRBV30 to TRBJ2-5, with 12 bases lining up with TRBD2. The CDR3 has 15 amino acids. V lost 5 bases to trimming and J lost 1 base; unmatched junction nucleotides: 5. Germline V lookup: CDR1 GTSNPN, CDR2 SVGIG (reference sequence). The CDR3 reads CAWCLAGGSQETQYF. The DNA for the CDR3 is TGTGCCTGGTGTCTAGCGGGAGGGTCCCAAGAGACCCAGTACTTC.

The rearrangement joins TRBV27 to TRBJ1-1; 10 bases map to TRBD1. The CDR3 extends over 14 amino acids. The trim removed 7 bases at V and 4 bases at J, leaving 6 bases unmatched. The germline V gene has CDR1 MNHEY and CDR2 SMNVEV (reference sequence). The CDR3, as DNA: TGTGCCAGCACCGAGGACAGGGGGAGCACTGAAGCTTTCTTT. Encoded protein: CASTEDRGSTEAFF.

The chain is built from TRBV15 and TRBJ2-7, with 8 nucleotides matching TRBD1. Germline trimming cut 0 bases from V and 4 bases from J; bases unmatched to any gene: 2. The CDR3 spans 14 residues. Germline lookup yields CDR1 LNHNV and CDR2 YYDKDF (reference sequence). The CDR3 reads CATSRDRGRYEQYF. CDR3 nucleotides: TGTGCCACCAGCAGAGACAGGGGGCGATACGAGCAGTACTTC.

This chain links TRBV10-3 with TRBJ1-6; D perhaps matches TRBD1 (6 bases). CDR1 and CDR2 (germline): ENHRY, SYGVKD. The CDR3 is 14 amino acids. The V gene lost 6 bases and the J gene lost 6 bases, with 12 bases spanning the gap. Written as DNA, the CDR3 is TGTGCCATCAGGGGGGACATACCTAATTCACCCCTCCACTTT. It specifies CAIRGDIPNSPLHF.

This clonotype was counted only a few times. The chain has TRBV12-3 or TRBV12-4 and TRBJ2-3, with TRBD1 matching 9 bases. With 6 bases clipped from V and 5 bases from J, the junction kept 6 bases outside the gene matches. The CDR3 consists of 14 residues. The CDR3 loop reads CASSGQGRIDTQYF. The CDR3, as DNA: TGTGCCAGCAGCGGACAGGGGCGAATAGATACGCAGTATTTT.

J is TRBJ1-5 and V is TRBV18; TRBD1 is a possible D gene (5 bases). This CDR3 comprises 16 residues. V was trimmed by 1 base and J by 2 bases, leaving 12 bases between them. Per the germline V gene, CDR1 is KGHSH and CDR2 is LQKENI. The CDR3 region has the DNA TGTGCCAGCTCACCACAAGCAGGGAAGGGCAATCAGCCCCAGCATTTT. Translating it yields CASSPQAGKGNQPQHF.

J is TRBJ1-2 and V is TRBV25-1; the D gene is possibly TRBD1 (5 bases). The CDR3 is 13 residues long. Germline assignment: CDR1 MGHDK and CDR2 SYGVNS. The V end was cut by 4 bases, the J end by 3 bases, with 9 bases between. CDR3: CASSVGVDYGYTF. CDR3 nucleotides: TGTGCCAGCAGTGTGGGGGTTGACTATGGCTACACCTTC.

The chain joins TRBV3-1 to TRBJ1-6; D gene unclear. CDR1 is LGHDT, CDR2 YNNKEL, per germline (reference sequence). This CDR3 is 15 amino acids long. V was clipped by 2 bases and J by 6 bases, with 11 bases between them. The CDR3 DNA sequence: TGTGCCAGCAGCCAACGGTCGGGCACTAATTCACCCCTCCACTTT. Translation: CASSQRSGTNSPLHF. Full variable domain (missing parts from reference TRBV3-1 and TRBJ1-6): DTAVSQTPKYLVTQMGNDKSIKCEQNLGHDTMYWYKQDSKKFLKIMFSYNNKELIINETVPNRFSPKSPDKAHLNLHINSLELGDSAVYFCASSQRSGTNSPLHFGNGTRLTVT.

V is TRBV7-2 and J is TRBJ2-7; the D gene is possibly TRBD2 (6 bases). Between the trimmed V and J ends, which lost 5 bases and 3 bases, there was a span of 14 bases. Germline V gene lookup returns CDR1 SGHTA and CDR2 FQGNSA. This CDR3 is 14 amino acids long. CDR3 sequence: CASSPNGGIYEQYF. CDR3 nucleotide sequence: TGTGCCAGCAGCCCTAATGGGGGGATCTACGAGCAGTACTTC.

The CDR3 coding sequence is TGTGCCAGCAGATTGATCACAGAACGAATGAACACTGAAGCTTTCTTT. It is translated as CASRLITERMNTEAFF. The V and J genes are TRBV5-6 and TRBJ1-1; D ambiguous. V was clipped by 5 bases and J by 0 bases, with 17 bases between them. The CDR3 is 16 residues long. Germline CDR1 and CDR2: SGHDT and YYEEEE.

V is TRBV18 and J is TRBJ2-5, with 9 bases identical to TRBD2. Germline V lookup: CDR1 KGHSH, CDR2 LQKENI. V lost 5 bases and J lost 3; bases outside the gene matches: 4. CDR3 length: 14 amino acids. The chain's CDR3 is CASSDKREEETQYF. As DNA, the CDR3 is TGTGCCAGCTCAGACAAGCGGGAGGAAGAGACCCAGTACTTC.

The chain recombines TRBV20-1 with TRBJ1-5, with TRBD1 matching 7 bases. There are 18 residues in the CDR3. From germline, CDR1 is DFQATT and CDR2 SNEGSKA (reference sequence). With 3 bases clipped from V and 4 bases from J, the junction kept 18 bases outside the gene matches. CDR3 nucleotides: TGCAGTGCTAGCCGGGACAGCTCAGAGGGAGTGAGGAATCAGCCCCAGCATTTT. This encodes CSASRDSSEGVRNQPQHF.

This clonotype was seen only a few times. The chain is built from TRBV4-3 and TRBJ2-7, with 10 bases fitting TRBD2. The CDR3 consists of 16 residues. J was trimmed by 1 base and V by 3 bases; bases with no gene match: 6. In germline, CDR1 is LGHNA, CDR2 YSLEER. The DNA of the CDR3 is TGCGCCAGCAGCCAGGCTACTAGCGGGGAGTCCTACGAGCAGTACTTC. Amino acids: CASSQATSGESYEQYF.

DNA of the CDR3: TGCGCCAGCAGGAAGGAGTTGAACACTGAAGCTTTCTTT. This gives the protein CASRKELNTEAFF. The chain carries TRBV5-1 and TRBJ1-1, with unresolved D. Trimming shortened V by 5 bases and J by 0 bases, and 8 bases separated the two germline ends. Looked up from germline, CDR1 is SGHRS and CDR2 is YFSETQ. The CDR3 runs to 13 residues.

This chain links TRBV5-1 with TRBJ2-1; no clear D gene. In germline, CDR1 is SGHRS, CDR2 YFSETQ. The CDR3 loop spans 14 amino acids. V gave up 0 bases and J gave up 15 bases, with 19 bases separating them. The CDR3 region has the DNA TGCGCCAGCAGCTTGGCCCTTACCATTAGTCATCTGTTCTTC. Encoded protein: CASSLALTISHLFF. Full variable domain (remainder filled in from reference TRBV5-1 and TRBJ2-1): KAGVTQTPRYLIKTRGQQVTLSCSPISGHRSVSWYQQTPGQGLQFLFEYFSETQRNKGNFPGRFSGRQFSNSRSEMNVSTLELGDSALYLCASSLALTISHLFFGPGTRLTVL.

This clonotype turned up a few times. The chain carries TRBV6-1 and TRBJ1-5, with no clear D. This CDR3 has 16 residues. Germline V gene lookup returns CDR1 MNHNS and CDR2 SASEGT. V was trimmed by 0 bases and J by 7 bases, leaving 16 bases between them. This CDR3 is CASSEALWGAAQPQHF. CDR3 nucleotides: TGTGCCAGCAGTGAAGCGCTGTGGGGAGCAGCGCAGCCCCAGCATTTT.

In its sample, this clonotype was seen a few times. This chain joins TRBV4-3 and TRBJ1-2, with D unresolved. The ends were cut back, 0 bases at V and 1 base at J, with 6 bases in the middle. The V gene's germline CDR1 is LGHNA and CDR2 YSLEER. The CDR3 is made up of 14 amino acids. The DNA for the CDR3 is TGCGCCAGCAGCCAAGACGTGGGTAACTATGGCTACACCTTC. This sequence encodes CASSQDVGNYGYTF.